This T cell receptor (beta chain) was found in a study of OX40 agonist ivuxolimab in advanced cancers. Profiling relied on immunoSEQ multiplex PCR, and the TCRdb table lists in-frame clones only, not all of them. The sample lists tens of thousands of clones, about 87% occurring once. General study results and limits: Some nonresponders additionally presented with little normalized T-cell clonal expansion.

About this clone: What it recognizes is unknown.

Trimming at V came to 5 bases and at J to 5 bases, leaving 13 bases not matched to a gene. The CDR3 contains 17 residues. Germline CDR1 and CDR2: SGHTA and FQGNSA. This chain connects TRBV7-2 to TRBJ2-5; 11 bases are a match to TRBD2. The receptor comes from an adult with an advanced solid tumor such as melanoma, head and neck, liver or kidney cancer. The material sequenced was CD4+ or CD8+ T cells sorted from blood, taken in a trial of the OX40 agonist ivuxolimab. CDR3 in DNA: TGTGCCAGCAGCCCAAGAACGCGACTAGCGGGAACTGAGACCCAGTACTTC. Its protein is CASSPRTRLAGTETQYF. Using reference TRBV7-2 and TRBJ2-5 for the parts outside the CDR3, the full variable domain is GAGVSQSPSNKVTEKGKDVELRCDPISGHTALYWYRQSLGQGLEFLIYFQGNSAPDKSGLPSDRFSAERTGGSVSTLTIQRTQQEDSAVYLCASSPRTRLAGTETQYFGPGTRLLVL.